A single sample is the source of the 30 T cell receptor beta chains below, sequenced in a study of CD8+CD57+ T cells in acquired aplastic anemia. CDR3 and TCR beta VDJ profiling relied on genomic DNA as the template. TCRdb ran MiXCR on the reads and lists one entry per CDR3 protein. The repertoire consists of around 200,000 distinct CDR3 sequences, with approximately 48% occurring once and the leading ten covering 10% to 15%. Individuals selected for sequencing had exhibited CD8+CD57+ cell expansion on flow cytometry. The material sequenced was sorted CD4+, CD8+, or CD8+CD57+ T cells (not recorded which) from PBMCs. These receptors were collected from a human donor with aplastic anemia.

With respect to this clonotype: A read error is possible here, since a much larger clone lies one base away. V usage is TRBV6-1 and J usage is TRBJ1-3; D is undetermined. The CDR3 contains 14 residues. Germline CDR1 reads MNHNS; CDR2 reads SASEGT. In nucleotides, the CDR3 is TGTGCCAGCAGTACGTCCGGCTCTGGAAGCACCATATATTTT. Its protein is CASSTSGSGSTIYF.

This clonotype showed up many times. The chain combines TRBV15 with TRBJ2-3; D is unresolved. The CDR3 totals 14 residues. From germline, CDR1 is LNHNV and CDR2 YYDKDF (reference sequence). The V and J ends lost 1 base and 4 bases respectively, with 9 bases between them. The CDR3 DNA sequence: TGTGCCACCAGCAGAGTGGGTATCGCAGATACGCAGTATTTT. It codes for CATSRVGIADTQYF.

This clonotype was detected a few times. The chain recombines TRBV29-1 with TRBJ2-7, with TRBD1 matching 9 bases. V trimming: 3 bases; J trimming: 6 bases; junction bases outside the gene matches: 9. Germline loops: CDR1 SQVTM, CDR2 ANQGSEA. The CDR3 consists of 14 residues. CDR3 nucleotides: TGCAGCGTTGAGAGGGGACAGGGAGGCCTCGAGCAGTACTTC. It yields the protein CSVERGQGGLEQYF.

Notes on this clonotype: This may be a read error: a much more frequent sequence differs by one nucleotide. This rearrangement joins TRBV4-2 to TRBJ1-5; tentatively, D is TRBD1 (5 bases). The V gene lost 4 bases and the J gene lost 4 bases, with 17 bases spanning the gap. The CDR3 totals 16 residues. The germline gives CDR1 LGHNA, CDR2 YNFKEQ. CDR3 in DNA: TGTGCCAGCAGCCGAGTCCCGGGACGGGGAAATCAGCCCCAGCATTTT. Translation: CASSRVPGRGNQPQHF.

This clonotype has at least ten counts. This sequence joins TRBV20-1 and TRBJ1-6; a possible D gene is TRBD1 (5 bases). Between the trimmed V and J ends, which lost 1 base and 9 bases, there was a span of 13 bases. The germline gives CDR1 DFQATT, CDR2 SNEGSKA (reference sequence). This CDR3 is built from 14 residues. The CDR3 coding sequence is TGCAGTGCTAGAGGGGAAGCAGGGCCTTCACCCCTCCACTTT. This translates into CSARGEAGPSPLHF.

This clonotype was detected only a few times. The rearrangement uses TRBV7-9 and TRBJ1-6; 7 bases line up with TRBD1. Per germline, CDR1 SEHNR and CDR2 FQNEAQ (reference sequence). The CDR3 extends over 12 amino acids. With V trimmed by 1 base and J by 13 bases, 1 base remained unmatched. The CDR3 DNA follows: TGTGCCAGCAGCTTAGACAGGGGTCCCCTCCACTTT. It yields the protein CASSLDRGPLHF.

This clonotype showed up many times. V is TRBV2 and J is TRBJ2-2, with D possibly TRBD2 on 6 matching bases. Looked up from germline, CDR1 is SNHLY and CDR2 is FYNNEI. With 5 bases removed from V and 5 bases from J, the gap between germline ends came to 9 bases. There are 13 residues in the CDR3. In nucleotides, the CDR3 is TGTGCCAGCAGTAAGGGACTGACCGGGGAGCTGTTTTTT. Translated: CASSKGLTGELFF.

This clonotype has more than one count but fewer than ten. This chain connects TRBV20-1 to TRBJ2-7; D remains unclear. The CDR3 has 13 residues. V lost 2 bases, J lost 3 bases, and 11 bases lay in between. Germline assignment: CDR1 DFQATT and CDR2 SNEGSKA (reference sequence). For the CDR3, the DNA is TGCAGTGCTAGATGGGGTGGGAACTACGAGCAGTACTTC. It translates to CSARWGGNYEQYF.

This clonotype appeared a few times. J is TRBJ1-2 and V is TRBV10-3; the D gene is possibly TRBD1 (6 bases). V lost 3 bases, J lost 3 bases, and 17 bases lay in between. CDR1 is ENHRY, CDR2 SYGVKD, per germline. This CDR3 region has 16 residues. The CDR3 bases are TGTGCCATCAGTGATGGGGGCCTAGGGTCCGACTATGGCTACACCTTC. Translating gives CAISDGGLGSDYGYTF.

This clonotype was seen repeatedly, ten times or more. The V call is TRBV6-1, the J call TRBJ1-6; no firm D call. V lost 5 bases to trimming and J lost 8 bases, with 19 bases between them. Germline CDR1 and CDR2: MNHNS and SASEGT. This CDR3 spans 16 amino acids. CDR3 DNA: TGTGCCAGCAGTAGTAATAGACTCTCACGCCATTCACCCCTCCACTTT. This gives the protein CASSSNRLSRHSPLHF.

The V and J genes are TRBV7-9 and TRBJ2-7; TRBD1 might be the D (6 bases). V was shortened by 1 base and J by 1 base, with 8 bases between the two germline ends. This CDR3 contains 14 residues. Germline V gives CDR1 SEHNR, CDR2 FQNEAQ (reference sequence). CDR3 DNA: TGTGCCAGCAGCTTAGTAGGGGGTTCCTACGAGCAGTACTTC. Protein product: CASSLVGGSYEQYF.

This clonotype showed up many times. The chain recombines TRBV25-1 with TRBJ2-1; possible D gene TRBD1, 6 bases. Germline CDR1 and CDR2: MGHDK and SYGVNS. Between the trimmed V and J ends, which lost 3 bases and 9 bases, there was a span of 18 bases. The CDR3 runs to 15 residues. CDR3 in DNA: TGTGCCAGCAGTGATCCGGGACACCTTTCCGGTGAGCAGTTCTTC. Translating gives CASSDPGHLSGEQFF.

Concerning this clonotype: This clone may be a read error of a much larger clone one base away. The rearrangement joins TRBV5-1 to TRBJ2-7; 7 bases align to TRBD1. The trim removed 3 bases at V and 2 bases at J, leaving 8 bases unmatched. The CDR3 contains 15 residues. Germline-derived CDR1 and CDR2 are SGHRS and YFSETQ. CDR3 bases: TGCGCCAGCAGCTCGGGACAGCCTAGGGCCTACGAGCAGTACTTC. It codes for CASSSGQPRAYEQYF.

This clonotype has just a few counts. V is TRBV7-2 and J is TRBJ2-5, with D possibly TRBD2 on 6 matching bases. From germline, CDR1 is SGHTA and CDR2 FQGNSA. V was clipped by 1 base and J by 4 bases, with 10 bases between them. The CDR3 is 14 residues long. The CDR3 loop is CASSLGAGGETQYF. The CDR3 DNA follows: TGTGCCAGCAGCTTAGGAGCGGGTGGAGAGACCCAGTACTTC.

The chain recombines TRBV15 with TRBJ1-2; D may be TRBD1 (6 bases). CDR3 length: 13 amino acids. Trimming shortened V by 3 bases and J by 7 bases, and 12 bases separated the two germline ends. The germline CDR1 and CDR2 sequences are LNHNV and YYDKDF (reference sequence). The CDR3 spells CATSSSSGAGYTF. The DNA of the CDR3 is TGTGCCACCAGCAGTTCATCGGGGGCTGGCTACACCTTC.

J is TRBJ2-7 and V is TRBV24-1; possibly TRBD1 for D (7 bases). Germline V gene lookup returns CDR1 KGHDR and CDR2 SFDVKD. V was trimmed by 5 bases and J by 7 bases, leaving 20 bases between them. The CDR3 contains 15 residues. For the CDR3, the DNA is TGTGCCACCAGTGCCCGGACAGGAGGGGCGGGAGAGCAGTACTTC. As protein: CATSARTGGAGEQYF.

This clonotype was seen a few times. Here the CDR3 DNA reads TGTGCCAGCAGTACTCCTACCGGGGAGCTGTTTTTT. Encoded protein: CASSTPTGELFF. This chain joins TRBV2 and TRBJ2-2; no clear D. The CDR3 is 12 amino acids. With 5 bases removed from V and 5 bases from J, the gap between germline ends came to 6 bases. The germline V gene has CDR1 SNHLY and CDR2 FYNNEI.

A note on this clonotype: With a much larger clone just one base away, this may be a read error. The rearrangement links TRBV5-1 to TRBJ1-5; no definite D call. V was pared by 1 base and J by 6 bases, with 11 bases between. Looked up from germline, CDR1 is SGHRS and CDR2 is YFSETQ. The CDR3 length is 14 residues. CDR3 region: CASSLNGGSQPQHF. In nucleotides, the CDR3 is TGCGCCAGCAGCTTGAACGGTGGCAGTCAGCCCCAGCATTTT.

This clonotype has a handful of counts. This sequence joins TRBV2 and TRBJ2-2; 10 bases match TRBD2. Germline trimming cut 7 bases from V and 1 base from J; bases unmatched to any gene: 0. Germline V gives CDR1 SNHLY, CDR2 FYNNEI. The CDR3 runs 14 residues. The chain's CDR3 is CASKRGGNTGELFF. CDR3 bases: TGTGCCAGCAAGCGGGGGGGGAACACCGGGGAGCTGTTTTTT.

Details on this clonotype: Germline is not matched at one junction end, which may reflect a read error. The CDR3 reads CSAQVFDTDTQYF. In nucleotides, the CDR3 is TGCAGTGCTCAGGTTTTTGACACAGATACGCAGTACTTT. This sequence joins TRBV20-1 and TRBJ2-3; D not resolved. This CDR3 region has 13 residues. Germline V gives CDR1 DFQATT, CDR2 SNEGSKA (reference sequence).

This clonotype was seen a handful of times. Written as DNA, the CDR3 is TGTGCCACCAGGACAGGGGGTTTGGGCACAGATACGCAGTATTTT. This translates into CATRTGGLGTDTQYF. The chain joins TRBV24-1 to TRBJ2-3; 9 bases are shared with TRBD1. Germline V gives CDR1 KGHDR, CDR2 SFDVKD. The CDR3 extends over 15 amino acids. The junction had 5 bases not matched to a gene; V was cut back by 7 bases and J by 1 base.

This chain joins TRBV10-3 and TRBJ2-3, with 9 bases aligning to TRBD2. CDR3 length equals 16 residues. V lost 4 bases, J lost 5 bases, and 10 bases stayed unmatched. CDR1 is ENHRY and CDR2 is SYGVKD in the germline V gene. For the CDR3, the DNA is TGTGCCATCAGTGTACGCGGGGGGGTGTTGGAAGATACGCAGTATTTT. It is translated as CAISVRGGVLEDTQYF.

This clonotype has a count of ten or more. This CDR3 is CASSETPNAQPQHF. CDR3 DNA sequence: TGCGCCAGCAGTGAGACCCCGAACGCGCAGCCCCAGCATTTT. This chain connects TRBV10-2 to TRBJ1-5; unclear D gene. CDR1 WSHSY and CDR2 SAAADI come from the germline V gene. This CDR3 is built from 14 residues. V was trimmed by 2 bases and J by 7 bases, leaving 12 bases between them.

The chain joins TRBV10-1 to TRBJ2-7; TRBD1 aligns across 9 bases. Germline lookup yields CDR1 WNHNN and CDR2 SYGVQD (reference sequence). Trimming took 9 bases from V and 5 from J; bases not matched to a gene: 8. CDR3 size: 13 residues. CDR3 region: CASATGQGHEQYF. CDR3 in DNA: TGCGCCAGTGCGACGGGACAGGGCCACGAGCAGTACTTC.

The V and J genes are TRBV15 and TRBJ2-7; D ambiguous. Looked up from germline, CDR1 is LNHNV and CDR2 is YYDKDF (reference sequence). Deletions cut 0 bases from V and 2 bases from J, with 8 bases between. This CDR3 is 14 amino acids long. CDR3 DNA sequence: TGTGCCACCAGCAGAGATAGGGCAGCCTACGAGCAGTACTTC. Amino acids: CATSRDRAAYEQYF.

This clonotype has at least ten counts. In DNA, the CDR3 is TGTGCCAGCAGTAAGACAGGGACGGGCAATCAGCCCCAGCATTTT. Translated: CASSKTGTGNQPQHF. The V call is TRBV6-1, the J call TRBJ1-5; 7 nucleotides match TRBD1. The V gene's germline CDR1 is MNHNS and CDR2 SASEGT. This CDR3 has 15 residues. V was clipped by 5 bases and J by 2 bases; unmatched bases: 6.

This chain links TRBV20-1 with TRBJ2-1, with 9 bases that match TRBD2. CDR1 and CDR2 from the germline V gene are DFQATT and SNEGSKA (reference sequence). The CDR3 length is 15 residues. Losses at the gene ends were 4 bases for V and 6 bases for J; bases not matched to a gene: 10. In DNA, the CDR3 is TGCAGTGCTACCCCCCCTAGCGGGGACGTCAATGAGCAGTTCTTC. Translating gives CSATPPSGDVNEQFF.

There are many counts of this clonotype. The chain is built from TRBV29-1 and TRBJ1-1, with a weak D call TRBD1 (5 bases). In germline, CDR1 is SQVTM, CDR2 ANQGSEA. CDR3 length: 12 amino acids. V lost 5 bases and J 0 bases, leaving 7 bases between the germline ends. CDR3 loop: CSVKGMNTEAFF. The CDR3 DNA follows: TGCAGCGTTAAGGGGATGAACACTGAAGCTTTCTTT. The full variable domain, its missing parts supplied by reference TRBV29-1 and TRBJ1-1, is SAVISQKPSRDICQRGTSLTIQCQVDSQVTMMFWYRQQPGQSLTLIATANQGSEATYESGFVIDKFPISRPNLTFSTLTVSNMSPEDSSIYLCSVKGMNTEAFFGQGTRLTVV.

The chain combines TRBV6-5 with TRBJ2-7; unclear D gene. Germline V lookup: CDR1 MNHEY, CDR2 SVGAGI. This CDR3 has 15 residues. V shed 2 bases and J shed 0 bases, with 11 bases lying between them. CDR3 protein: CASSYRMVTSYEQYF. The CDR3 DNA reads TGTGCCAGCAGTTACCGGATGGTCACCTCCTACGAGCAGTACTTC.

This clonotype was counted only a few times. V usage is TRBV7-3 and J usage is TRBJ2-7; TRBD1 might be the D (6 bases). This CDR3 is built from 14 residues. The germline CDR1 and CDR2 sequences are SGHTA and FQGTGA. The germline V and J ends were trimmed by 1 base and 6 bases, with 13 bases remaining between them. The CDR3 sequence: CASSLNAGESEQYF. The CDR3 nucleotides are TGTGCCAGCAGCTTAAATGCAGGGGAGAGCGAGCAGTACTTC.